This TCR beta chain was identified during a study of PD-1 blockade in classical Hodgkin lymphoma. Repertoires were generated with immunoSEQ multiplex PCR, while TCRdb's copy carries only in-frame clones and drops some. The repertoire consists of about 32,000 clones, with 81% occurring once and the leading ten covering 15% to 20%. The time point: cycle 4 day 1 (C4D1), after five to seven weeks of nivolumab. Each patient relapsed following autologous stem cell transplantation, and prior brentuximab vedotin exposure differed. The CDR3 is made up of 14 amino acids. V was clipped by 10 bases and J by 5 bases, with 20 bases between them. CDR1 and CDR2 from the germline V gene are MNHEY and SVGAGI.

The rearrangement joins TRBV6-5 to TRBJ1-1; D may be TRBD1 (5 bases). The source of this sequence is a human donor with classical Hodgkin lymphoma. Sequenced here: peripheral blood mononuclear cells (PBMCs), sampled before the fourth cycle of nivolumab. This CDR3 is CATLGAGYVTEAFF. In nucleotides, the CDR3 is TGTGCCACCCTCGGGGCGGGGTATGTGACTGAAGCTTTCTTT.